The present TCR beta chain was sequenced within a study of blood T cell repertoires in COVID-19. V lost 0 bases and J lost 8, with 16 bases in between. Per germline, CDR1 MGHRA and CDR2 YSYEKL. The CDR3 contains 15 residues. The study assigned cohorts using participant-reported clinical history. The protocol was immunoSEQ multiplex PCR, while the TCRdb copy is restricted to in-frame clones and leaves out a portion. In the table there are around 250,000 clones, around 90% of which are singletons. The V call is TRBV4-1, the J call TRBJ1-2, with D possibly being TRBD1 (6 bases). The clonotype originates from a human donor in a cohort exposed to, infected with or recovered from COVID-19 (not recorded which). The donor label of this sample is uncertain. The specimen sequenced was PBMCs or T cells enriched from blood (not recorded which). The CDR3 bases are TGCGCCAGCAGCCAAGAGTCAGGGGCGCACGTCGGCTACACCTTC. Its protein product is CASSQESGAHVGYTF.